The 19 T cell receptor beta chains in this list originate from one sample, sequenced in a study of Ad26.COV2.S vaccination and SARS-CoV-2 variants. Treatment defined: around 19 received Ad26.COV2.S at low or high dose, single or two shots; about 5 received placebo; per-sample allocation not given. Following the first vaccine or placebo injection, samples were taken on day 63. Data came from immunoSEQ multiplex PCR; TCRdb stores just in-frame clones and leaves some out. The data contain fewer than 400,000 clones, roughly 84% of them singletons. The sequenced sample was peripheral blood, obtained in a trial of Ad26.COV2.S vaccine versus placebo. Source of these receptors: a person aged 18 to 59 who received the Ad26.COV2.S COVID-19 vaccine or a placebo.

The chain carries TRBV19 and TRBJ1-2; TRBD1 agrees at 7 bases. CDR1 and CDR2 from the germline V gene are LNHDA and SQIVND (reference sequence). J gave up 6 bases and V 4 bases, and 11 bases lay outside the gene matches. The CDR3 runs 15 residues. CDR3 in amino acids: CASSTQPQGRDGYTF. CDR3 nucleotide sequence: TGTGCCAGTAGTACCCAGCCACAGGGGCGGGATGGCTACACCTTC.

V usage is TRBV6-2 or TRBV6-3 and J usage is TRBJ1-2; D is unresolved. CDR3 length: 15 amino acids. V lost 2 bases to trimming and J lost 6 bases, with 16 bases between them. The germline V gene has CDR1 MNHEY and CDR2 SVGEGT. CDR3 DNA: TGTGCCAGCAGTTACCTGAATCGGGCCTACGATGGCTACACCTTC. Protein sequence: CASSYLNRAYDGYTF.

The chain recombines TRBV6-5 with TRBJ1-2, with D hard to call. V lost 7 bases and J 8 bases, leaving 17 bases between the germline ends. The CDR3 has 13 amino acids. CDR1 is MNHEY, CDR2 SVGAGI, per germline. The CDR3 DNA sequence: TGTGCCAGCAAACAAGGGTCAAATCGAGGCTACACCTTC. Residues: CASKQGSNRGYTF.

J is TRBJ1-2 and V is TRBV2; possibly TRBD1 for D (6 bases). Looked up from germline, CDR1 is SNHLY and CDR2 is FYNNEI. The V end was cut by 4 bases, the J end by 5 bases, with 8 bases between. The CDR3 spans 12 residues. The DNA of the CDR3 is TGTGCCAGCAGTGGACAGGCTTATGGCTACACCTTC. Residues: CASSGQAYGYTF.

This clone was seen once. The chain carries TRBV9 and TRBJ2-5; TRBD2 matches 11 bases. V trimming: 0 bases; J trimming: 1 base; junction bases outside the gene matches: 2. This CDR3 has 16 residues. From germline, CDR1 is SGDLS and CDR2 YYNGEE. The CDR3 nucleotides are TGTGCCAGCAGCGTAGGTAGCGGGGGGGCCCAAGAGACCCAGTACTTC. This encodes CASSVGSGGAQETQYF.

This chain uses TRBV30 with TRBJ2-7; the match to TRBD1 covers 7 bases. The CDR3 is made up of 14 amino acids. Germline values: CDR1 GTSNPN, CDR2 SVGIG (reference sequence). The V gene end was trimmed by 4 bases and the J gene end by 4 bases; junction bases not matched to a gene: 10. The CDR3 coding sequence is TGTGCCTGGACCGACAAGGGGACAGTTTACGAGCAGTACTTC. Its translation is CAWTDKGTVYEQYF.

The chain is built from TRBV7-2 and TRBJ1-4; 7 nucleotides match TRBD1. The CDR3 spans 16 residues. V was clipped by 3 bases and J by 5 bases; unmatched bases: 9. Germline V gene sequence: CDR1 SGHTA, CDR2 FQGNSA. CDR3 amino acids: CASSFLGTAGNEKLFF. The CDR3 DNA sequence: TGTGCCAGCAGCTTCCTCGGGACAGCAGGGAATGAAAAACTGTTTTTT.

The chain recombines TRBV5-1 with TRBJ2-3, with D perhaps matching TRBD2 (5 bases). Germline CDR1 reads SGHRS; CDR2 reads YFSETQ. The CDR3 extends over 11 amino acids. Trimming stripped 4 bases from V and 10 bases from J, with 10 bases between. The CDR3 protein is CASSGSAAQYF. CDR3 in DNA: TGCGCCAGCAGCGGTAGCGCCGCGCAGTATTTT.

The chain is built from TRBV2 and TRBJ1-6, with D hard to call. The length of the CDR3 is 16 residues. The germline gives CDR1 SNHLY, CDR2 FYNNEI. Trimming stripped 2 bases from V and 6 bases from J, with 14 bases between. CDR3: CASSEFLPGPNSPLHF. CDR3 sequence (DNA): TGTGCCAGCAGTGAATTTCTCCCGGGCCCTAATTCACCCCTCCACTTT.

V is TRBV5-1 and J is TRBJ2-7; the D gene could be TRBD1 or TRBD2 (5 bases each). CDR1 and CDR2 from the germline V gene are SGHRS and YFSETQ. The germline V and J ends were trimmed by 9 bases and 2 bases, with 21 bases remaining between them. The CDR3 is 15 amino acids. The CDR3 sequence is CATSSGTGSTYEQYF. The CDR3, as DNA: TGCGCCACCTCATCGGGGACCGGCTCCACCTACGAGCAGTACTTC.

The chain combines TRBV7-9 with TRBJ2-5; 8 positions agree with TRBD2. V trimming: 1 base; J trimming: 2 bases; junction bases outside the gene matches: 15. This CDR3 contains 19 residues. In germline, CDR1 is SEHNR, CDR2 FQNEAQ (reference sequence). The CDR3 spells CASSLVMAFGGAVQETQYF. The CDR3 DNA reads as TGTGCCAGCAGCTTAGTAATGGCTTTCGGGGGGGCAGTTCAAGAGACCCAGTACTTC. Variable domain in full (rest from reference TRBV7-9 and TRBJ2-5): DTGVSQNPRHKITKRGQNVTFRCDPISEHNRLYWYRQTLGQGPEFLTYFQNEAQLEKSRLLSDRFSAERPKGSFSTLEIQRTEQGDSAMYLCASSLVMAFGGAVQETQYFGPGTRLLVL.

The CDR3 loop is CASTGRISTDTQYF. The CDR3 bases are TGTGCCAGCACAGGACGGATTAGCACAGATACGCAGTATTTT. The chain employs TRBV6-5 and TRBJ2-3; unclear D gene. The CDR3 consists of 14 residues. Between the trimmed V and J ends, which lost 7 bases and 0 bases, there was a span of 11 bases. The germline V gene encodes CDR1 MNHEY and CDR2 SVGAGI.

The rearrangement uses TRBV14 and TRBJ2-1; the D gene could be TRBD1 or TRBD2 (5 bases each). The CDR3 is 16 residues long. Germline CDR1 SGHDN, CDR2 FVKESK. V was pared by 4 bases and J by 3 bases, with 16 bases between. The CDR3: CASSPSGGKGYNEQFF. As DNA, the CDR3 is TGTGCCAGCAGCCCAAGTGGGGGAAAGGGCTACAATGAGCAGTTCTTC.

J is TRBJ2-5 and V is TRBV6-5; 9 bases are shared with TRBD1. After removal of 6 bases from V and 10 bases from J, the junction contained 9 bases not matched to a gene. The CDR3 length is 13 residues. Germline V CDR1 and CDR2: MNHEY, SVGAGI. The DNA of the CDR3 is TGTGCCAGCAGCCAACCTGACAGGGGGTACCAGTACTTC. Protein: CASSQPDRGYQYF.

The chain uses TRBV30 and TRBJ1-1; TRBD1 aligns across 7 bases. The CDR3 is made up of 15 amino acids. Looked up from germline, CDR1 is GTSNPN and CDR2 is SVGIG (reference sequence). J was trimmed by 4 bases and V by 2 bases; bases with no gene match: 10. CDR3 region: CAWSNRQGWGTEAFF. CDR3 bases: TGTGCCTGGAGTAATCGACAGGGTTGGGGCACTGAAGCTTTCTTT.

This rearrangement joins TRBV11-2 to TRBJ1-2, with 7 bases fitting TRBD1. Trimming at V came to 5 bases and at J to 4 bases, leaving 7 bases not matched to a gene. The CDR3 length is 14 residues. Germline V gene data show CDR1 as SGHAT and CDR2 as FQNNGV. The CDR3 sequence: CASSPRQGSYGYTF. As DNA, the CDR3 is TGTGCCAGCAGCCCCCGACAGGGAAGCTATGGCTACACCTTC.

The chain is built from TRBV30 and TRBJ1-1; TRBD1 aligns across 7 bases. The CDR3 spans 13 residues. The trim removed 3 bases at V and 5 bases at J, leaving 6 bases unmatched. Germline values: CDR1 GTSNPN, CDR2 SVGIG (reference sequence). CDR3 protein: CAWRLTGNTEAFF. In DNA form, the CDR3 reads TGTGCCTGGAGATTGACAGGGAATACTGAAGCTTTCTTT.

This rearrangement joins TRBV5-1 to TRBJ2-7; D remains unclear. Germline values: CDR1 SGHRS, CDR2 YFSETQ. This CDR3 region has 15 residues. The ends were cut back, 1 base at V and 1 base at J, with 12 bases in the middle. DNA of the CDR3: TGCGCCAGCAGCTTGCGTGAAGTAGGTTCCTACGAGCAGTACTTC. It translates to CASSLREVGSYEQYF.

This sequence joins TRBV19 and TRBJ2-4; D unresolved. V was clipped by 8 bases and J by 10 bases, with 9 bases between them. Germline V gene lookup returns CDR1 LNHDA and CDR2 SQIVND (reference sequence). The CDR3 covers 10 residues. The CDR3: CASPGVIQYF. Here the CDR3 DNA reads TGTGCCAGTCCCGGAGTGATTCAGTACTTC. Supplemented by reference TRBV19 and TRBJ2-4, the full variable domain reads DGGITQSPKYLFRKEGQNVTLSCEQNLNHDAMYWYRQDPGQGLRLIYYSQIVNDFQKGDIAEGYSVSREKKESFPLTVTSAQKNPTAFYLCASPGVIQYFGAGTRLSVL.